This TCR beta chain was recorded in a study of T cell responses to AZD1222 COVID-19 vaccine. About the research overall: Second doses that came at about 4 or about 12 weeks were put together.

Only in-frame clones appear in the TCRdb table, and some are missing; sequencing was by immunoSEQ multiplex PCR. The data contain 100,000 to 140,000 clones, roughly 89% of them seen just once; the ten biggest clones take up roughly 21%. With 4 bases clipped from V and 6 bases from J, the junction kept 8 bases outside the gene matches. Germline assignment: CDR1 LGHNA and CDR2 YSLEER. This CDR3 has 15 residues. The sample was peripheral blood, taken on day 0 of AZD1222 vaccination. This chain uses TRBV4-3 with TRBJ1-2; 10 bases agree with TRBD1. This TCR was recovered from an adult in good health. The CDR3 sequence: CASSLSGQGIDGYTF. CDR3 bases: TGCGCCAGCAGCCTTTCGGGACAGGGGATCGATGGCTACACCTTC.